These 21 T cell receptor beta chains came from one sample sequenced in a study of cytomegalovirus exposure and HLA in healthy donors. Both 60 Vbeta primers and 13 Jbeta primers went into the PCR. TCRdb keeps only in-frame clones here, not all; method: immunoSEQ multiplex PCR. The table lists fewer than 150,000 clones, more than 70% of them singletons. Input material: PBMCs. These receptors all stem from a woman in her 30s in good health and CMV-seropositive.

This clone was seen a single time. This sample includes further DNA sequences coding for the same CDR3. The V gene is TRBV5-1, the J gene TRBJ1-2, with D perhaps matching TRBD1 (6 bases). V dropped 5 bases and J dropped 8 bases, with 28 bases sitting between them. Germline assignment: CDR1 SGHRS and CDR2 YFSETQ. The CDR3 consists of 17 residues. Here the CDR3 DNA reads TGCGCCAGCAGTCCTGTGGGGGCGGCGTCCACTGGGTACGGCTACACCTTC. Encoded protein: CASSPVGAASTGYGYTF.

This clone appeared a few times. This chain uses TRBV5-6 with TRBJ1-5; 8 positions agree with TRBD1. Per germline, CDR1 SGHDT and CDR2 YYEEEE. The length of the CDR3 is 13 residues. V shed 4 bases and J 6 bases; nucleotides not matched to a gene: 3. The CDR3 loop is CASSPDRAQPQHF. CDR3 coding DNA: TGTGCCAGCAGCCCGGACAGGGCTCAGCCCCAGCATTTT.

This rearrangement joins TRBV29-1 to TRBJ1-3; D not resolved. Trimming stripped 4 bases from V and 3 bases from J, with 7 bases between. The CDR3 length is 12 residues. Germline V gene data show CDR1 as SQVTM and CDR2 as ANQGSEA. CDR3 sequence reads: CSVVEGGNTIYF. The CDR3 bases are TGCAGCGTTGTGGAGGGTGGAAACACCATATATTTT. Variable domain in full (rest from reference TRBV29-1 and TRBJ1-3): SAVISQKPSRDICQRGTSLTIQCQVDSQVTMMFWYRQQPGQSLTLIATANQGSEATYESGFVIDKFPISRPNLTFSTLTVSNMSPEDSSIYLCSVVEGGNTIYFGEGSWLTVV.

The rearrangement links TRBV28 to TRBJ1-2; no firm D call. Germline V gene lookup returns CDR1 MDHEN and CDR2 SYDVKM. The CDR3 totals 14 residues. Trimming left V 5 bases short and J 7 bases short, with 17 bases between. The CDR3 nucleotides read TGTGCCAGCAGTCCCCCCGGCACGTCAGGTGGCTACACCTTC. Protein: CASSPPGTSGGYTF.

The DNA of the CDR3 is TGCGCCAGCAGGTCTACCTCCACGGGGGGGTATTCACCCCTCCACTTT. Its translation is CASRSTSTGGYSPLHF. V and J are TRBV5-1 and TRBJ1-6, with a possible D match to TRBD1 (5 bases). Germline V gives CDR1 SGHRS, CDR2 YFSETQ. Trimming left V 5 bases short and J 8 bases short, with 20 bases between. CDR3 size: 16 residues. The variable domain in full, completed from reference TRBV5-1 and TRBJ1-6, reads KAGVTQTPRYLIKTRGQQVTLSCSPISGHRSVSWYQQTPGQGLQFLFEYFSETQRNKGNFPGRFSGRQFSNSRSEMNVSTLELGDSALYLCASRSTSTGGYSPLHFGNGTRLTVT.

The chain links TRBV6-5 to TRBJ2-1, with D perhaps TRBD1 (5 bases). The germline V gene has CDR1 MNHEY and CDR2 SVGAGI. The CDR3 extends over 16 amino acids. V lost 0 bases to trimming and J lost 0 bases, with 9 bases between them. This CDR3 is CASSYSGVSSYNEQFF. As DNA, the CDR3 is TGTGCCAGCAGTTACTCAGGGGTGTCCTCCTACAATGAGCAGTTCTTC.

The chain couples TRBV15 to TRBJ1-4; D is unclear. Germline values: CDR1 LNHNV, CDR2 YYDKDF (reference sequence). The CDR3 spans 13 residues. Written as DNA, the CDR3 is TGTGCAACCTGGGCTCCCCCTGGGGAAAAACTGTTTTTT. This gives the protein CATWAPPGEKLFF.

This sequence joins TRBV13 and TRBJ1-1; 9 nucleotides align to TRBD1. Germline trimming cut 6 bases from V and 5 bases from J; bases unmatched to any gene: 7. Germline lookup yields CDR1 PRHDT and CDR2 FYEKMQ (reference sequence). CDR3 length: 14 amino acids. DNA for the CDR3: TGTGCCAGCAGATCGACAGGGGGTAATACTGAAGCTTTCTTT. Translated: CASRSTGGNTEAFF.

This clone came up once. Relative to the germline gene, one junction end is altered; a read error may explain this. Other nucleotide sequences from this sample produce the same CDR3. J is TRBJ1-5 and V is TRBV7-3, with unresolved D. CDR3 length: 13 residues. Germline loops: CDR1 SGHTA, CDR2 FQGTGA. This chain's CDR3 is CASSRDSNQPQHF. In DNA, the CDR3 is TGTGCCAGCAGCCGGGATAGCAATCAGCCCCAGCACTTT. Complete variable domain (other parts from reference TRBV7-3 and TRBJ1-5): GAGVSQTPSNKVTEKGKYVELRCDPISGHTALYWYRQSLGQGPEFLIYFQGTGAADDSGLPNDRFFAVRPEGSVSTLKIQRTERGDSAVYLCASSRDSNQPQHFGDGTRLSIL.

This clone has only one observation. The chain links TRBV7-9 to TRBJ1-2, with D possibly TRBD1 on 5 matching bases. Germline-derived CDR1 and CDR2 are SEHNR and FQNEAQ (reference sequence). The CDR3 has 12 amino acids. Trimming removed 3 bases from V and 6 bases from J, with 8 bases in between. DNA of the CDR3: TGTGCCAGCAGCTTTGGGACTGATGGCTACACCTTC. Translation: CASSFGTDGYTF. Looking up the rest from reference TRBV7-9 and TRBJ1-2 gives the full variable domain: DTGVSQNPRHKITKRGQNVTFRCDPISEHNRLYWYRQTLGQGPEFLTYFQNEAQLEKSRLLSDRFSAERPKGSFSTLEIQRTEQGDSAMYLCASSFGTDGYTFGSGTRLTVV.

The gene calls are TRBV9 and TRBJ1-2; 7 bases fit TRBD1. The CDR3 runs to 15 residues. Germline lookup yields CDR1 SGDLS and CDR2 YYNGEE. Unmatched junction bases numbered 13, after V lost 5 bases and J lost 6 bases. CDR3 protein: CASREEGRGLNGYTF. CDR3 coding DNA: TGTGCCAGCAGAGAGGAGGGCAGGGGGTTGAATGGCTACACCTTC. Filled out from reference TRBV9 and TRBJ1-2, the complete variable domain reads DSGVTQTPKHLITATGQRVTLRCSPRSGDLSVYWYQQSLDQGLQFLIQYYNGEERAKGNILERFSAQQFPDLHSELNLSSLELGDSALYFCASREEGRGLNGYTFGSGTRLTVV.

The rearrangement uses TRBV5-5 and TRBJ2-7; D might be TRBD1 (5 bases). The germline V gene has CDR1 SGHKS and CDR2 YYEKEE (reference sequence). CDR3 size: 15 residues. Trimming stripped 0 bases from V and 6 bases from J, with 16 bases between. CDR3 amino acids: CASSLGAGNKVEQYF. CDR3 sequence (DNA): TGTGCCAGCAGCTTGGGCGCAGGGAATAAGGTCGAGCAGTACTTC.

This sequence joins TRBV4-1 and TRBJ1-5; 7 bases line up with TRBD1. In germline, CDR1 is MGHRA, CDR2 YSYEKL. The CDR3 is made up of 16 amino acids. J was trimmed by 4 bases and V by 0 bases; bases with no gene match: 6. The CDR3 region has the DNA TGCGCCAGCAGCCAAGAGGGCAGGGGGGAAAATCAGCCCCAGCATTTT. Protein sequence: CASSQEGRGENQPQHF.

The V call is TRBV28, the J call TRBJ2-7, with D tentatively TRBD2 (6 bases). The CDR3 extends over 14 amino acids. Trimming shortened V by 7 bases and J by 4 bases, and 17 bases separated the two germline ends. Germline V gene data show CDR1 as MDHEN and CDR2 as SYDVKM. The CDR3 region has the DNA TGTGCCAGCAAGGGGACTCCCGCTGGGTACGAGCAGTACTTC. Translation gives CASKGTPAGYEQYF.

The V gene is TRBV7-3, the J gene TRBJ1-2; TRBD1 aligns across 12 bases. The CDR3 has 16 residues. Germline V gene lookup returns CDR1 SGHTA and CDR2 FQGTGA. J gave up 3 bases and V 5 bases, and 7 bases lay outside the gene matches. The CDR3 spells CASSPEGTGGYYGYTF. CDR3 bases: TGTGCCAGCAGCCCCGAAGGGACAGGGGGCTACTATGGCTACACCTTC.

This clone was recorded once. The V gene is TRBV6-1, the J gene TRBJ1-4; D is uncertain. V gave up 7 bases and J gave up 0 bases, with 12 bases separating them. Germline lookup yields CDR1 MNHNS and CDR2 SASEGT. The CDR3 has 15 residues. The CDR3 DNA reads TGTGCCAGCAAGACGGAACGGGCAACTAATGAAAAACTGTTTTTT. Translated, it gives CASKTERATNEKLFF.

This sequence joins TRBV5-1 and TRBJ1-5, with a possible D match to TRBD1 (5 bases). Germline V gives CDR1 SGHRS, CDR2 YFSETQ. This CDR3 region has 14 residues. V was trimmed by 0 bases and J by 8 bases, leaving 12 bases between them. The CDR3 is CASSLGQPSEPQHF. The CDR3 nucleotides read TGCGCCAGCAGCTTGGGACAGCCATCAGAGCCCCAGCATTTT.

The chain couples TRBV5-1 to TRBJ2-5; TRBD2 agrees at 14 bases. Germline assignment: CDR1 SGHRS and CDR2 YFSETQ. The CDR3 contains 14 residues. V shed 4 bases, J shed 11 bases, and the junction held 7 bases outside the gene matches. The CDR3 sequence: CASSAGLAGAEQYF. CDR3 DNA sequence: TGCGCCAGCAGCGCGGGACTAGCGGGGGCAGAGCAGTACTTC.

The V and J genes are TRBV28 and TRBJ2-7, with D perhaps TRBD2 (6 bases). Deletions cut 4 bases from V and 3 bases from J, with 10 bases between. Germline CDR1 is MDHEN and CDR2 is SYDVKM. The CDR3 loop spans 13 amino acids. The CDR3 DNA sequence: TGTGCCAGCAGTTCGGGACTCTTCTACGAGCAGTACTTC. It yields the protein CASSSGLFYEQYF.

CDR3 DNA sequence: TGTGCCAGCAGCCCGGACAGTCTGGTTGATTCACCCCTCCACTTT. Its protein product is CASSPDSLVDSPLHF. This rearrangement joins TRBV5-6 to TRBJ1-6; the D gene is possibly TRBD1 (6 bases). The CDR3 has 15 amino acids. V lost 4 bases and J lost 8, with 16 bases in between. Germline CDR1 and CDR2: SGHDT and YYEEEE. Drawing the rest from reference TRBV5-6 and TRBJ1-6, the complete variable domain is DAGVTQSPTHLIKTRGQQVTLRCSPKSGHDTVSWYQQALGQGPQFIFQYYEEEERQRGNFPDRFSGHQFPNYSSELNVNALLLGDSALYLCASSPDSLVDSPLHFGNGTRLTVT.

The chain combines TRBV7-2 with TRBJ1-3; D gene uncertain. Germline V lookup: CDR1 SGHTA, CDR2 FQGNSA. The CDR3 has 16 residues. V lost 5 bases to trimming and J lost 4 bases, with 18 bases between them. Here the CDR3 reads CASSPISAGSGNTIYF. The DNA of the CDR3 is TGTGCCAGCAGCCCCATCTCGGCGGGTTCCGGAAACACCATATATTTT.